This T cell receptor beta chain was sequenced during a study of blood T cells in healthy people across ages. The study's findings and limits: TCR beta diversity per million T cells fell roughly linearly with age.

Total RNA, at least 6 micrograms per sample, came from PBMCs. The germline V gene encodes CDR1 SGHTA and CDR2 FQGNSA. The CDR3 length is 14 residues. The V end lost 4 bases, the J end lost 7 bases, and 15 bases lay between the germline ends. This clonotype came up many times. The antigen is unknown. It was with a sample-barcoded 5' primer and a J-beta primer mix that a second PCR of roughly 7 to 12 cycles was run. Each cDNA molecule was tagged by a template-switch adaptor with 12 random nucleotides. Researchers report that each sample yielded at least 2.5 million CDR3-containing paired-end reads. TCRdb re-analysed the 5' RACE reads in MiXCR, keeping a single row per CDR3 protein. Of roughly 1,700,000 distinct CDR3 sequences listed, 28% are singletons.

The rearrangement joins TRBV7-2 to TRBJ2-3; tentatively, D is TRBD2 (5 bases). Sequencing was performed on blood. This TCR came from a woman under 40 in good health. CDR3 coding DNA: TGTGCCAGCAGCTACACGGACTTGCTCAATACGCAGTATTTT. Translating it yields CASSYTDLLNTQYF. Looking up the rest from reference TRBV7-2 and TRBJ2-3 gives the full variable domain: GAGVSQSPSNKVTEKGKDVELRCDPISGHTALYWYRQSLGQGLEFLIYFQGNSAPDKSGLPSDRFSAERTGGSVSTLTIQRTQQEDSAVYLCASSYTDLLNTQYFGPGTRLTVL.